This is a list of T cell receptor beta chains from one sample in a study of Siglec-9 on CD8 T cells in melanoma. Method: immunoSEQ multiplex PCR; TCRdb's copy keeps in-frame clones and lacks some. The sample records around 39,000 clones, 84% being singletons. Specimen: Siglec-9- CD8+ T cells sorted from blood. The receptors come from a human donor in good health. Each CDR3 is given with its conserved first and last residue. D genes are given only for firm matches. Size tells how often a clone was seen (once, few, many) or the class of an expanded clone, and some rows leave it out.

>TRBV9|TRBD1|TRBJ2-7|.
CASSVSGTGSYEQYF
TGTGCCAGCAGCGTTTCCGGGACAGGTTCCTACGAGCAGTACTTC
>TRBV27|TRBD1|TRBJ2-7|few
CASSPTDRGYEQYF
TGTGCCAGCAGTCCGACGGACAGGGGTTACGAGCAGTACTTC
>TRBV29-1|.|TRBJ1-1|.
CSVWTPLTTEAFF
TGCAGCGTTTGGACGCCCTTGACCACTGAAGCTTTCTTT
>TRBV5-1|.|TRBJ1-2|.
CASSSTGFSYGYTF
TGCGCCAGCAGCTCCACCGGATTCTCTTATGGCTACACCTTC
>TRBV10-3|.|TRBJ1-3|.
CAISELDSGNTIYF
TGTGCCATCAGTGAGTTGGATTCTGGAAACACCATATATTTT
>TRBV27|TRBD1|TRBJ1-2|.
CASWGTDLGYTF
TGTGCCAGTTGGGGGACAGACCTTGGCTACACCTTC
>TRBV4-2|.|TRBJ1-3|.
CASSRRSGPLVSGNTIYF
TGTGCCAGCAGCCGTAGATCGGGCCCTCTAGTCTCTGGAAACACCATATATTTT
>TRBV27|TRBD1|TRBJ1-1|.
CASSLYRGGNTEAFF
TGTGCCAGCAGTTTATACAGGGGAGGCAACACTGAAGCTTTCTTT
>TRBV28|.|TRBJ2-7|.
CASSPLGVTYEQYF
TGTGCCAGCAGTCCTCTGGGGGTAACCTACGAGCAGTACTTC
>TRBV6-1|TRBD1|TRBJ2-7|.
CASSELPGTGGYEQYF
TGTGCCAGCAGTGAATTACCGGGGACAGGGGGCTACGAGCAGTACTTC
>TRBV28|TRBD2|TRBJ2-3|.
CASSGLASTDTQYF
TGTGCCAGCAGTGGACTAGCGTCCACAGATACGCAGTATTTT
>TRBV6-5|.|TRBJ2-2|once
CASSYPMDGNTGELFF
TGTGCCAGCAGTTACCCGATGGACGGGAACACCGGGGAGCTGTTTTTT
>TRBV19|.|TRBJ2-6|.
CASNLRGSGANVLTF
TGTGCCAGTAATCTCAGGGGCTCCGGGGCCAACGTCCTGACTTTC
>TRBV4-1|TRBD2|TRBJ2-5|.
CASSLDEGGRSEETQYF
TGCGCCAGCAGCCTCGACGAGGGCGGGAGATCTGAAGAGACCCAGTACTTC
>TRBV10-3|.|TRBJ1-1|.
CAIRDTMNTEAFF
TGTGCCATCAGGGACACCATGAACACTGAAGCTTTCTTT
>TRBV13|.|TRBJ2-2|.
CASSPVRGDNTGELFF
TGTGCCAGCAGCCCGGTGAGAGGAGATAACACCGGGGAGCTGTTTTTT
>TRBV10-3|TRBD1|TRBJ2-3|.
CAISDQGVSTDTQYF
TGTGCCATCAGTGATCAGGGGGTTTCAACAGATACGCAGTATTTT
>TRBV6-5|TRBD1|TRBJ1-1|.
CASSQGQGNTEAFF
TGTGCCAGCAGTCAGGGACAGGGGAACACTGAAGCTTTCTTT
>TRBV6-5|.|TRBJ1-1|.
CASSYGAGYVSEAFF
TGTGCCAGCAGTTACGGCGCAGGGTACGTGTCGGAAGCTTTCTTT
>TRBV5-6|TRBD2|TRBJ2-7|.
CASSLGLAGVEQYF
TGTGCCAGCAGCTTAGGACTAGCGGGAGTCGAGCAGTACTTC
>TRBV28|TRBD2|TRBJ2-5|once
CASSTLGGLAGLGTQYF
TGTGCCAGCAGCACGCTGGGGGGACTAGCGGGGTTGGGGACCCAGTACTTC
>TRBV19|TRBD2|TRBJ2-7|.
CASSMIAGESYEQYF
TGTGCCAGTAGTATGATAGCGGGGGAGTCCTACGAGCAGTACTTC
>TRBV2|TRBD1|TRBJ1-4|.
CASSPGGEDEKLFF
TGTGCCAGCAGTCCAGGGGGCGAGGATGAAAAACTGTTTTTT
>TRBV29-1|.|TRBJ2-1|.
CSVEDLESSYNEQFF
TGCAGCGTTGAAGATCTAGAAAGCTCCTACAATGAGCAGTTCTTC
>TRBV10-1|.|TRBJ1-1|few
CASSGREGEAFF
TGCGCCAGCAGTGGTAGGGAGGGTGAAGCTTTCTTT
>TRBV10-3|TRBD1|TRBJ2-7|.
CAIQDRGGYEQYF
TGTGCCATTCAGGACAGGGGGGGCTACGAGCAGTACTTC
>TRBV5-8|TRBD2|TRBJ2-5|.
CASSLASGRAEETQYF
TGTGCCAGCAGCTTGGCTAGCGGGAGGGCTGAGGAGACCCAGTACTTC
>TRBV7-2|.|TRBJ1-5|.
CASSFSGPWLRNQPQHF
TGTGCCAGCAGCTTTTCAGGGCCCTGGCTACGTAATCAGCCCCAGCATTTT
>TRBV9|TRBD2|TRBJ2-3|once
CASSVESSGGPSTDTQYF
TGTGCCAGCAGCGTAGAAAGCAGCGGGGGGCCTAGCACAGATACGCAGTATTTT
>TRBV6-4|.|TRBJ2-1|.
CASSTAPGYNEQFF
TGTGCCAGCAGTACTGCCCCGGGTTACAATGAGCAGTTCTTC
>TRBV4-1|TRBD2|TRBJ2-5|.
CASSQVIPSGRKETQYF
TGCGCCAGCAGCCAAGTAATCCCTAGCGGGAGAAAAGAGACCCAGTACTTC
>TRBV19|.|TRBJ1-2|.
CASSIQGGLYGYTF
TGTGCCAGTAGTATACAGGGAGGGCTATATGGCTACACCTTC
>TRBV11-3|.|TRBJ2-1|.
CASSLVGGSPYNEQFF
TGTGCCAGCAGCTTAGTTGGCGGTAGCCCCTACAATGAGCAGTTCTTC
>TRBV28|TRBD2|TRBJ2-1|.
CASRERTLRLAGVGEQFF
TGTGCCAGCAGGGAACGAACTTTAAGACTAGCGGGCGTGGGTGAGCAGTTCTTC
>TRBV2|TRBD1|TRBJ1-5|few
CASRVSTGSNQPQHF
TGTGCCAGCAGAGTATCGACAGGGTCGAATCAGCCCCAGCATTTT
>TRBV19|.|TRBJ1-2|few
CASSLEGSYGYTF
TGTGCCAGTAGTCTGGAGGGTTCCTATGGCTACACCTTC
>TRBV28|.|TRBJ1-2|.
CASSLNLEAGYGYTF
TGTGCCAGCAGTTTGAACCTGGAGGCTGGCTATGGCTACACCTTC
>TRBV5-4|TRBD2|TRBJ2-4|.
CASSDGTSGGYLAKNIQYF
TGTGCCAGCAGCGACGGGACTAGCGGGGGATACCTCGCCAAAAACATTCAGTACTTC
>TRBV6-1|TRBD1|TRBJ1-5|.
CASSEAMVPGGDSNQPQHF
TGTGCCAGCAGTGAAGCGATGGTACCAGGGGGGGATAGCAATCAGCCCCAGCATTTT
>TRBV6-5|TRBD2|TRBJ2-1|.
CASRLAGVAYNEQFF
TGTGCCAGCAGGCTAGCGGGAGTAGCCTACAATGAGCAGTTCTTC
>TRBV7-3|TRBD1|TRBJ2-2|.
CASSWGQGERIGELFF
TGTGCCAGCAGCTGGGGACAGGGAGAACGGATCGGGGAGCTGTTTTTT
>TRBV6-5|.|TRBJ2-5|.
CASHSHDSEETQYF
TGTGCCAGTCACTCTCATGACAGTGAGGAGACCCAGTACTTC
>TRBV2|.|TRBJ2-3|.
CASSEDWPDTQYF
TGTGCCAGCAGTGAAGACTGGCCGGATACGCAGTATTTT
>TRBV4-1|.|TRBJ2-7|.
CASSQALGVEQYF
TGCGCCAGCAGCCAGGCTTTGGGGGTTGAGCAGTACTTC
>TRBV28|TRBD1|TRBJ2-3|.
CASSQGATQYF
TGTGCCAGCAGTCAGGGGGCGACGCAGTATTTT
>TRBV23-1|.|TRBJ1-6|.
CASSQDTLGSPLHF
TGCGCCAGCAGTCAAGACACCTTGGGGTCACCCCTCCACTTT
>TRBV4-2|TRBD2|TRBJ2-7|.
CASSQTLAEVTYEQYF
TGTGCCAGCAGCCAAACCCTAGCGGAAGTAACCTACGAGCAGTACTTC
>TRBV21-1|.|TRBJ1-2|few
CASSKRGRWDYGYTF
TGTGCCAGCAGCAAACGGGGGAGGTGGGACTATGGCTACACCTTC
>TRBV13|.|TRBJ1-3|.
CASSPPGPSGNTIYF
TGTGCCAGCAGTCCCCCGGGACCCTCTGGAAACACCATATATTTT
>TRBV5-1|.|TRBJ1-6|.
CASSPGTLGSPLHF
TGCGCCAGCAGCCCCGGGACTCTGGGTTCACCCCTCCACTTT
>TRBV27|.|TRBJ2-7|.
CASSLEVGYEQYF
TGTGCCAGCAGTTTAGAGGTAGGCTACGAGCAGTACTTC
>TRBV27|.|TRBJ2-7|.
CASSSFGPAYEQYF
TGTGCCAGCAGTTCATTCGGGCCGGCCTACGAGCAGTACTTC
>TRBV2|TRBD1|TRBJ2-7|.
CASNGGQGPTTYGYEQYF
TGTGCCAGCAACGGGGGACAGGGCCCCACCACCTACGGCTACGAGCAGTACTTC
>TRBV5-6|.|TRBJ2-1|.
CASSLGGLYNEQFF
TGTGCCAGCAGCTTGGGAGGGCTTTACAATGAGCAGTTCTTC
>TRBV28|TRBD1|TRBJ1-4|.
CASSPTDRVLEKLFF
TGTGCCAGCAGTCCCACGGACAGGGTCCTTGAAAAACTGTTTTTT
>TRBV7-9|TRBD2|TRBJ2-5|.
CASSLADAGTSGGRETQYF
TGTGCCAGCAGCTTAGCGGACGCCGGGACTAGCGGGGGTCGGGAGACCCAGTACTTC
>TRBV2|.|TRBJ2-7|.
CASSEGRTGYEQYF
TGTGCCAGCAGTGAAGGGAGGACCGGCTACGAGCAGTACTTC
>TRBV4-2|TRBD2|TRBJ2-7|.
CASSQEGLAYEQYF
TGTGCCAGCAGCCAAGAAGGACTAGCCTACGAGCAGTACTTC
>TRBV4-1|.|TRBJ1-6|.
CASSQAGGGISYNSPLHF
TGCGCCAGCAGCCAAGCTGGGGGGGGTATCTCCTATAATTCACCCCTCCACTTT